The entry below describes one T cell receptor (beta chain). What it binds is not known. TCRdb re-analysed the 5' RACE reads in MiXCR, keeping a single row per CDR3 protein. This sample carries 120,000 or so distinct CDR3 sequences, about a sixth of them seen once, and the ten largest clones take more than 11%. This sample stems from a study of T-cell memory formation after mild COVID-19. Across the study: Largely, TCR clusters stayed within a single donor.

The study's findings and limits: Memory from before infection featured some responding clones, which suggests cross-reactive memory joined. Shrinking CD4+ clones resided mostly in CM and EM, and CD8+ ones in EMRA.

The CDR3 length is 16 residues. Germline V gene sequence: CDR1 DFQATT, CDR2 SNEGSKA (reference sequence). Unmatched junction bases numbered 12, after V lost 6 bases and J lost 4 bases. The chain combines TRBV20-1 with TRBJ2-1; 10 positions match TRBD2. The sequence was collected from an adult woman who had mild COVID-19 (a few samples of this study predate the infection). Cell type and time point are not known. The specimen was PBMCs or a T cell subset sorted from them (not recorded which). CDR3 sequence reads: CSAKSSGRASYNEQFF. CDR3 coding DNA: TGCAGTGCCAAAAGCAGCGGGAGGGCTTCATACAATGAGCAGTTCTTC.